These 28 T cell receptor beta chains were sequenced from one sample in a study of CD8 T cells in ankylosing spondylitis. MiXCR, applied by TCRdb to the 5' RACE reads, yields one record per CDR3 protein. The sample shows about 130,000 distinct CDR3 sequences, 5.5% to 7.5% of them seen only once. Material: blood, either unsorted or a sorted T cell fraction (not recorded which). Receptors were obtained from a female donor with ankylosing spondylitis or in good health (not recorded which).

This clonotype was counted at least ten times. The junction shows a germline mismatch at one end, possibly a read error. The rearrangement links TRBV7-7 to TRBJ2-5; 8 positions agree with TRBD1. The CDR3 runs 14 residues. Germline values: CDR1 SSHAT, CDR2 FNYEAQ (reference sequence). The CDR3 DNA sequence: TGTGCTAGCAGTCGCGACAGGGGTCAAGAGACCCAGTACTTC. Its translation is CASSRDRGQETQYF.

Ten or more counts support this clonotype. V is TRBV18 and J is TRBJ1-3; possibly TRBD1 for D (6 bases). CDR3 length: 14 residues. Germline-derived CDR1 and CDR2 are KGHSH and LQKENI. V gave up 3 bases and J gave up 8 bases, with 14 bases separating them. The CDR3 region has the DNA TGTGCCAGCTCACCGGTGCTTCCAGGGGACACCATATATTTT. Amino acids: CASSPVLPGDTIYF.

This clonotype was counted many times. The chain employs TRBV5-6 and TRBJ1-1, with D perhaps matching TRBD1 (5 bases). V was clipped by 7 bases and J by 0 bases, with 16 bases between them. CDR3 length: 15 residues. Per germline, CDR1 SGHDT and CDR2 YYEEEE. The CDR3: CASLLSGGMNTEAFF. In nucleotides, the CDR3 is TGTGCCAGCCTACTTAGCGGGGGGATGAACACTGAAGCTTTCTTT.

This clonotype was seen at least ten times. V and J are TRBV27 and TRBJ1-1; the D is unclear. CDR3 length: 12 amino acids. Germline-derived CDR1 and CDR2 are MNHEY and SMNVEV (reference sequence). V gave up 2 bases and J gave up 4 bases, with 5 bases separating them. CDR3 nucleotide sequence: TGTGCCAGCAGTTTACCCTCCACTGAAGCTTTCTTT. Protein sequence: CASSLPSTEAFF.

At least ten counts were recorded for this clonotype. The chain carries TRBV5-1 and TRBJ1-1; D gene ambiguous. This CDR3 is 11 amino acids long. The V gene's germline CDR1 is SGHRS and CDR2 YFSETQ. Trimming took 3 bases from V and 3 from J, leaving 3 bases between them. DNA for the CDR3: TGCGCCAGCAGCTCACACACTGAAGCTTTCTTT. This translates into CASSSHTEAFF.

This clonotype was detected ten times or more. J is TRBJ2-3 and V is TRBV12-3 or TRBV12-4; 7 nucleotides match TRBD2. The CDR3 is 15 amino acids. Losses at the gene ends were 5 bases for V and 11 bases for J; bases not matched to a gene: 16. CDR3 amino acids: CASSPSGVLGSGQYF. Here the CDR3 DNA reads TGTGCCAGCAGTCCCAGCGGGGTCCTCGGGAGTGGGCAGTATTTT.

There are many counts of this clonotype. This sequence joins TRBV6-2 or TRBV6-3 and TRBJ1-1; a possible D gene is TRBD1 (6 bases). Germline values: CDR1 MNHEY, CDR2 SVGEGT. The CDR3 sequence is 14 residues long. With 6 bases removed from V and 3 bases from J, the gap between germline ends came to 14 bases. The CDR3 spells CASRLNQGHTEAFF. As DNA, the CDR3 is TGTGCCAGCAGACTTAACCAGGGGCACACTGAAGCTTTCTTT.

This clonotype occurred many times. The chain combines TRBV12-3 or TRBV12-4 with TRBJ2-7; 7 bases match TRBD2. V dropped 8 bases and J dropped 5; count of bases not matched to a gene: 12. The CDR3 has 14 amino acids. CDR3 sequence (DNA): TGTGCCAGCGTTAACGGGGGAGGGGAAAACGAGCAGTACTTC. Amino acid sequence: CASVNGGGENEQYF.

This clonotype was seen repeatedly, ten times or more. The gene calls are TRBV10-3 and TRBJ1-1; TRBD1 matches 8 bases. The CDR3 is made up of 14 amino acids. The V and J ends lost 8 bases and 1 base, in that order; junction bases with no gene match: 6. Germline assignment: CDR1 ENHRY and CDR2 SYGVKD. This chain's CDR3 is CAIGGDRRNTEAFF. In nucleotides, the CDR3 is TGTGCCATCGGGGGGGACAGGAGGAACACTGAAGCTTTCTTT.

This clonotype was counted ten times or more. V is TRBV2 and J is TRBJ2-2; D is ambiguous. Germline V gives CDR1 SNHLY, CDR2 FYNNEI. V gave up 6 bases and J gave up 7 bases, with 15 bases separating them. CDR3 size: 14 residues. CDR3 region: CASRVGPLGGELFF. The CDR3 DNA sequence: TGTGCCAGCAGAGTCGGACCCTTGGGCGGGGAGCTGTTTTTT.

The chain carries TRBV5-1 and TRBJ2-7, with TRBD2 identical over 8 bases. The CDR3 covers 14 residues. The ends lost 4 bases at V and 3 bases at J; junction bases unmatched: 6. The germline gives CDR1 SGHRS, CDR2 YFSETQ. This chain's CDR3 is CASSGGLVLYEQYF. For the CDR3, the DNA is TGCGCCAGCAGCGGGGGACTAGTTCTCTACGAGCAGTACTTC.

This clonotype was detected ten times or more. The chain uses TRBV7-9 and TRBJ2-2, with D possibly called TRBD1 or TRBD2 (5 bases each). The germline V gene has CDR1 SEHNR and CDR2 FQNEAQ (reference sequence). The ends were cut back, 11 bases at V and 7 bases at J, with 11 bases in the middle. The CDR3 is 11 amino acids. The CDR3 DNA is TGTGCCGAAGGGGAGATCGGGGAGCTGTTTTTT. Translating it yields CAEGEIGELFF.

This clonotype showed up many times. This chain connects TRBV12-3 or TRBV12-4 to TRBJ1-1; D perhaps matches TRBD1 (6 bases). The V and J ends lost 1 base and 1 base respectively, with 10 bases between them. This CDR3 region has 15 residues. As DNA, the CDR3 is TGTGCCAGCAGTTTAGGGGGGGCCGGGAACACTGAAGCTTTCTTT. It translates to CASSLGGAGNTEAFF.

In its sample, this clonotype was seen many times. The J gene is TRBJ2-7, the V gene TRBV20-1; the D gene is possibly TRBD2 (5 bases). With 0 bases removed from V and 4 bases from J, the gap between germline ends came to 10 bases. Germline CDR1 DFQATT, CDR2 SNEGSKA (reference sequence). CDR3 length equals 13 residues. The CDR3 sequence: CSAREISGYEQYF. CDR3 DNA: TGCAGTGCTAGAGAAATCTCGGGGTACGAGCAGTACTTC.

This clonotype was found many times. The chain combines TRBV27 with TRBJ1-2; D remains ambiguous. The CDR3 sequence is 13 residues long. Germline loops: CDR1 MNHEY, CDR2 SMNVEV (reference sequence). The V end was cut by 3 bases, the J end by 1 base, with 6 bases between. The CDR3 bases are TGTGCCAGCAGTTTGGGGAATAACTATGGCTACACCTTC. Translating gives CASSLGNNYGYTF.

This clonotype came up many times. The rearrangement links TRBV4-2 to TRBJ2-1; 9 bases agree with TRBD2. Germline assignment: CDR1 LGHNA and CDR2 YNFKEQ. The CDR3 totals 16 residues. V dropped 1 base and J dropped 7; count of bases not matched to a gene: 8. The CDR3 DNA follows: TGTGCCAGCAGCCAAGCAGCGGGGGGCCTGAGAAATGAGCAGTTCTTC. Translated, it gives CASSQAAGGLRNEQFF.

Ten or more counts support this clonotype. This chain joins TRBV14 and TRBJ2-4; D perhaps matches TRBD1 (5 bases). Germline CDR1 reads SGHDN; CDR2 reads FVKESK. CDR3 length: 14 amino acids. V was clipped by 9 bases and J by 2 bases, with 14 bases between them. CDR3 coding DNA: TGTGCCAGTTCCTACGACAGTACCAAAAACATTCAGTACTTC. Translating gives CASSYDSTKNIQYF.

In this sample, this clonotype turned up many times. V gene TRBV7-8 combines with J gene TRBJ2-5; 9 bases are shared with TRBD1. V was clipped by 5 bases and J by 4 bases; unmatched bases: 8. Per germline, CDR1 SGHVS and CDR2 FQNEAQ. The CDR3 runs 15 residues. CDR3 sequence: CASSGQGLGGETQYF. CDR3 sequence (DNA): TGTGCCAGCAGCGGACAGGGGTTGGGCGGAGAGACCCAGTACTTC.

This sequence joins TRBV5-1 and TRBJ2-1; D may be TRBD2 (5 bases). The V gene's germline CDR1 is SGHRS and CDR2 YFSETQ. Trimming removed 4 bases from V and 8 bases from J, with 13 bases in between. This CDR3 comprises 13 residues. The CDR3 protein is CASSVEGRHEQFF. Written as DNA, the CDR3 is TGCGCCAGCAGCGTCGAGGGAAGGCATGAGCAGTTCTTC.

This clonotype was observed at least ten times. The gene calls are TRBV5-1 and TRBJ2-1; D is ambiguous. CDR3 length: 15 residues. V shed 0 bases and J shed 8 bases, with 15 bases lying between them. The V gene's germline CDR1 is SGHRS and CDR2 YFSETQ. The CDR3 bases are TGCGCCAGCAGCTTGGTGACCGTCCTTGTGGATGAGCAGTTCTTC. It codes for CASSLVTVLVDEQFF.

This clonotype has ten or more counts. The V gene is TRBV4-3, the J gene TRBJ2-7; tentatively, D is TRBD1 or TRBD2 (5 bases each). Germline V lookup: CDR1 LGHNA, CDR2 YSLEER. Trimming took off 0 bases at V and 7 bases at J, with 13 bases between the two ends. The CDR3 consists of 14 residues. For the CDR3, the DNA is TGCGCCAGCAGCCAAGATGTCGAGGGGTTTGAGCAGTACTTC. Its translation is CASSQDVEGFEQYF.

This clonotype has at least ten counts. The rearrangement links TRBV6-6 to TRBJ1-1, with D hard to call. The V and J ends lost 5 bases and 1 base respectively, with 5 bases between them. CDR1 is MNHNY, CDR2 SVGAGI, per germline (reference sequence). The CDR3 extends over 12 amino acids. The DNA for the CDR3 is TGTGCCAGCAGTCCGAAGAACACTGAAGCTTTCTTT. Translated: CASSPKNTEAFF.

This clonotype has ten or more counts. This sequence joins TRBV12-3 or TRBV12-4 and TRBJ1-1; D gene ambiguous. The CDR3 length is 12 residues. The V end lost 5 bases, the J end lost 5 bases, and 9 bases lay between the germline ends. The CDR3 loop is CASSPAGTEAFF. CDR3 in DNA: TGTGCCAGCAGTCCCGCGGGAACTGAAGCTTTCTTT.

This clonotype was seen at least ten times. The chain employs TRBV20-1 and TRBJ2-6, with D unresolved. Trimming pared 5 bases from V and 0 bases from J, leaving 8 bases between. Germline loops: CDR1 DFQATT, CDR2 SNEGSKA (reference sequence). This CDR3 region has 14 residues. CDR3 residues: CSAPGPSGANVLTF. CDR3 bases: TGCAGTGCTCCGGGTCCCTCTGGGGCCAACGTCCTGACTTTC.

This clonotype was seen repeatedly, ten times or more. V is TRBV7-2 and J is TRBJ2-7, with D possibly matching TRBD1 (6 bases). This CDR3 is 15 amino acids long. Germline loops: CDR1 SGHTA, CDR2 FQGNSA. V was clipped by 3 bases and J by 0 bases, with 12 bases between them. The CDR3 sequence is CASSFLTGSSYEQYF. Here the CDR3 DNA reads TGTGCCAGCAGCTTCCTTACAGGGAGCTCCTACGAGCAGTACTTC. Full variable domain (missing parts from reference TRBV7-2 and TRBJ2-7): GAGVSQSPSNKVTEKGKDVELRCDPISGHTALYWYRQSLGQGLEFLIYFQGNSAPDKSGLPSDRFSAERTGGSVSTLTIQRTQQEDSAVYLCASSFLTGSSYEQYFGPGTRLTVT.

This clonotype showed up just a few times. The J gene is TRBJ2-3, the V gene TRBV6-2 or TRBV6-3; 8 bases are a match to TRBD1. Germline values: CDR1 MNHEY, CDR2 SVGEGT. Losses at the gene ends were 6 bases for V and 6 bases for J; bases not matched to a gene: 14. The CDR3 runs 16 residues. The CDR3 sequence: CASRPGTGPKPDTQYF. CDR3 nucleotides: TGTGCCAGCAGACCTGGGACAGGCCCTAAGCCCGATACGCAGTATTTT.

This clonotype was picked up many times. CDR3 sequence: CASSEGTSGGYNEQFF. The DNA for the CDR3 is TGTGCCAGCAGTGAAGGAACTAGCGGGGGTTACAATGAGCAGTTCTTC. The chain joins TRBV6-1 to TRBJ2-1; 11 bases are a match to TRBD2. CDR3 size: 16 residues. The germline V gene has CDR1 MNHNS and CDR2 SASEGT. Losses at the gene ends were 1 base for V and 4 bases for J; bases not matched to a gene: 3.

This clonotype appeared many times. The rearrangement uses TRBV4-1 and TRBJ2-5, with 7 bases aligning to TRBD2. After removal of 2 bases from V and 1 base from J, the junction contained 1 base not matched to a gene. Germline lookup yields CDR1 MGHRA and CDR2 YSYEKL. This CDR3 is 14 amino acids long. The CDR3 DNA sequence: TGCGCCAGCAGCCAATCTAGCGGCCAAGAGACCCAGTACTTC. As protein: CASSQSSGQETQYF.